The present entry profiles one TCR beta chain with its context. Data came from immunoSEQ multiplex PCR; TCRdb stores just in-frame clones and leaves some out. Seen here are about 12,000 clones, 60% to 80% observed once, and the top ten hold approximately 10%. These data come from a study of ipilimumab plus nivolumab after autologous stem cell transplantation. The overall study: Patients received a median of roughly five ipilimumab and roughly eight nivolumab doses.

The germline V gene encodes CDR1 MNHNS and CDR2 SASEGT. V lost 6 bases, J lost 8 bases, and 19 bases lay in between. This CDR3 spans 15 amino acids. The chain is built from TRBV6-1 and TRBJ1-4, with D unresolved. The source material was PBMCs, sampled in a trial of ipilimumab plus nivolumab as post-transplant consolidation. The clonotype originates from a male donor with multiple myeloma. The DNA for the CDR3 is TGTGCCAGCAGCGACTGGGCTCAGTCGCGGGAAAAACTGTTTTTT. The encoded protein is CASSDWAQSREKLFF.